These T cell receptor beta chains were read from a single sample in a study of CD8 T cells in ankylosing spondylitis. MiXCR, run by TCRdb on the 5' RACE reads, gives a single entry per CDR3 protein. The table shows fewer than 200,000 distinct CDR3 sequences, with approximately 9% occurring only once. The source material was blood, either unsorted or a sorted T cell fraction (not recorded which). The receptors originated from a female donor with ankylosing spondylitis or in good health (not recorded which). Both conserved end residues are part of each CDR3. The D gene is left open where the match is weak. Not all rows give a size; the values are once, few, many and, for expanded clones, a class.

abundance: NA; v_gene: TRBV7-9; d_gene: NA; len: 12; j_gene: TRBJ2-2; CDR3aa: CASSLALRELFF; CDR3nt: TGTGCCAGCAGCTTGGCCCTCCGGGAGCTGTTTTTT
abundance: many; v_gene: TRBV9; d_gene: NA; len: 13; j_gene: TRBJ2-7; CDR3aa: CASSPGGAYEQYF; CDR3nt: TGTGCCAGCAGCCCCGGCGGAGCCTACGAGCAGTACTTC
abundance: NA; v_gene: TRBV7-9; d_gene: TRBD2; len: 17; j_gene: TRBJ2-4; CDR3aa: CASSLDGGGPPRNIQYF; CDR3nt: TGTGCCAGCAGCTTAGATGGGGGAGGGCCTCCGCGAAACATTCAGTACTTC
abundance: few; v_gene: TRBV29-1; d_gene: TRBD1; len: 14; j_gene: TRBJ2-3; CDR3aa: CSVAGQGAIDTQYF; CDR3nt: TGCAGCGTTGCCGGACAGGGGGCTATAGATACGCAGTATTTT
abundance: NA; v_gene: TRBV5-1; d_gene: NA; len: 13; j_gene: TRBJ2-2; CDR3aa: CASRSDGSGELFF; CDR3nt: TGCGCCAGCAGATCGGACGGTTCCGGGGAGCTGTTTTTT
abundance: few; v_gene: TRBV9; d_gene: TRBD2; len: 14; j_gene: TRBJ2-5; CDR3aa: CASSAPGGPETQYF; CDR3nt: TGTGCCAGCAGCGCGCCGGGGGGGCCGGAGACCCAGTACTTC
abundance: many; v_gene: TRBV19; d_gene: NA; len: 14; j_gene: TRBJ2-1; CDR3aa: CASTGTSSYNEQFF; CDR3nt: TGTGCCAGTACAGGCACCAGCTCCTACAATGAGCAGTTCTTC
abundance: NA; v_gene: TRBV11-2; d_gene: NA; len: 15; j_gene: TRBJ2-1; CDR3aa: CASSGRDKAYNEQFF; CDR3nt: TGTGCCAGCAGCGGCCGGGACAAAGCCTACAATGAGCAGTTCTTC
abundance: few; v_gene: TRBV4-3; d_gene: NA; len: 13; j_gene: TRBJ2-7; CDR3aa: CASSQRRAYEQYF; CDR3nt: TGCGCCAGCAGCCAACGGAGAGCCTACGAGCAGTACTTC
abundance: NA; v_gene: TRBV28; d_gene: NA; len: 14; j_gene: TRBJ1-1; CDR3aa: CASSPQRELAEAFF; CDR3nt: TGTGCCAGCAGCCCCCAACGGGAGTTGGCTGAAGCTTTCTTT
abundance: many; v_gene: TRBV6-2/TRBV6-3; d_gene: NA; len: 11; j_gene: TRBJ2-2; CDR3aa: CASSHSGELFF; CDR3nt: TGTGCCAGCAGTCATAGCGGGGAGCTGTTTTTT
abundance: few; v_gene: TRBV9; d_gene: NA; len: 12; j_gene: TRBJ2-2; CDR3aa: CASSLAPGELFF; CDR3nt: TGTGCCAGCAGCCTAGCCCCCGGGGAGCTGTTTTTT
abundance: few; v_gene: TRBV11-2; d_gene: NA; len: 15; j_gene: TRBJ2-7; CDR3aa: CASTPLRGVGYEQYF; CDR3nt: TGTGCCAGCACTCCTCTCCGAGGCGTAGGCTACGAGCAGTACTTC
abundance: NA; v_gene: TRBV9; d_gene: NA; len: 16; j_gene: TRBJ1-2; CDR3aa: CASSHNRNRLNYGYTF; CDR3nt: TGTGCCAGCAGCCACAACCGGAACAGACTTAACTATGGCTACACCTTC
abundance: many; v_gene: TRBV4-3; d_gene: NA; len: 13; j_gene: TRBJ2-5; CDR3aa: CASSRAGEETQYF; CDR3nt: TGCGCCAGCAGTCGGGCGGGTGAAGAGACCCAGTACTTC
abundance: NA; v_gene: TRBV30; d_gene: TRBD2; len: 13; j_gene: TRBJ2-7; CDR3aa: CAWSSTSVYEQYF; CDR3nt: TGTGCCTGGAGTTCAACTAGCGTCTACGAGCAGTACTTC
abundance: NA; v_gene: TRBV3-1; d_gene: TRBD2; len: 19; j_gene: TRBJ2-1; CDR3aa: CASSRLLAGGLDSYNEQFF; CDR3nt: TGTGCCAGCAGCCGATTGCTAGCGGGAGGGCTTGATAGCTACAATGAGCAGTTCTTC
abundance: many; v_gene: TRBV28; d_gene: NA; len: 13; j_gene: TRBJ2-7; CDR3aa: CASSSDSSYEQYF; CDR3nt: TGTGCCAGCAGTTCGGACAGTTCCTACGAGCAGTACTTC
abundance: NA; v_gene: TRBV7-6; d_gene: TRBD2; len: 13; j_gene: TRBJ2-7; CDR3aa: CASSPGTSLEQYF; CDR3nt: TGTGCCAGCAGCCCCGGGACTAGCCTCGAGCAGTACTTC
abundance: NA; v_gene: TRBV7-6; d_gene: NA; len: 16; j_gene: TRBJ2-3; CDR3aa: CASSLEVSGSTDTQYF; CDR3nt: TGTGCCAGCAGCTTAGAAGTCAGCGGGAGCACAGATACGCAGTATTTT
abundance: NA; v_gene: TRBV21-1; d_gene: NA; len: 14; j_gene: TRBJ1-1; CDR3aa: CASQQGASDTEAFF; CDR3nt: TGTGCCAGCCAACAGGGGGCGAGCGACACTGAAGCTTTCTTT
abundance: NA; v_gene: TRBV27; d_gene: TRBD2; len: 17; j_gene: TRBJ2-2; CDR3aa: CASSLSEGLARTGELFF; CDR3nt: TGTGCCAGCAGTTTATCGGAGGGACTAGCCAGAACCGGGGAGCTGTTTTTT
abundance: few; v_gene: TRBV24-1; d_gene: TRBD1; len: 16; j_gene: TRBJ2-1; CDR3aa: CATSDFNRGQYNEQFF; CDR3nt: TGTGCCACCAGTGATTTTAACAGGGGGCAGTACAATGAGCAGTTCTTC
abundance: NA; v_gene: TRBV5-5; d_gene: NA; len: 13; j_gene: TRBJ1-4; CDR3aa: CASSLAPGEKLFF; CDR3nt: TGTGCCAGCAGCTTGGCCCCCGGAGAAAAACTGTTTTTT
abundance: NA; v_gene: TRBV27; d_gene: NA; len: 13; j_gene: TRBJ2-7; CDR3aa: CASSLSRGHEQYF; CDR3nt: TGTGCCAGCAGTTTATCCCGGGGCCACGAGCAGTACTTC
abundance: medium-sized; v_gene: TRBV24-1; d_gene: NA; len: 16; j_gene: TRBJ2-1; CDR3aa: CATSDLGSGSYNEQFF; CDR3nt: TGTGCCACCAGTGATTTGGGGAGCGGCTCCTACAATGAGCAGTTCTTC
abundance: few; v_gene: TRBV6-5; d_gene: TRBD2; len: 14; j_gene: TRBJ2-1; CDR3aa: CASSYQREWDEQFF; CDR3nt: TGTGCCAGCAGCTACCAGCGGGAGTGGGATGAGCAGTTCTTC
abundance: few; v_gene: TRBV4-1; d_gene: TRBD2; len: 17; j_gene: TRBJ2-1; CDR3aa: CASSQPTGSGSYNEQFF; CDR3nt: TGCGCCAGCAGCCAACCTACAGGGAGCGGGAGCTACAATGAGCAGTTCTTC
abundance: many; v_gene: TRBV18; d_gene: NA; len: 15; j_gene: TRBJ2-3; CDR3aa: CASSPPEGFLDTQYF; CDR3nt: TGTGCCAGCTCACCACCAGAAGGGTTTCTGGATACGCAGTATTTT
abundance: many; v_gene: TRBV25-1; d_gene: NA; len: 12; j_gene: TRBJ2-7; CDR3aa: CASSGPSYEQYF; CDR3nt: TGTGCCAGCAGCGGCCCCTCCTACGAGCAGTACTTC
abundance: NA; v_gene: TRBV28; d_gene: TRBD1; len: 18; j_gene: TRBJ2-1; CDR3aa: CASSLRGLEAFLISEQFF; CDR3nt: TGTGCCAGCAGTCTAAGGGGGCTAGAGGCTTTCCTTATAAGTGAGCAGTTCTTC
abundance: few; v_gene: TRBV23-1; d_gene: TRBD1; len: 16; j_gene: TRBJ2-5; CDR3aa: CASSTQPGTAQETQYF; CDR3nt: TGCGCCAGCAGTACACAGCCGGGGACAGCACAAGAGACCCAGTACTTC
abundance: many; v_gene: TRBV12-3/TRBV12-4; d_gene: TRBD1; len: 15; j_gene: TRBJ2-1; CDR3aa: CASSLLTGKYNEQFF; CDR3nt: TGTGCCAGCAGTTTACTGACAGGGAAATACAATGAGCAGTTCTTC